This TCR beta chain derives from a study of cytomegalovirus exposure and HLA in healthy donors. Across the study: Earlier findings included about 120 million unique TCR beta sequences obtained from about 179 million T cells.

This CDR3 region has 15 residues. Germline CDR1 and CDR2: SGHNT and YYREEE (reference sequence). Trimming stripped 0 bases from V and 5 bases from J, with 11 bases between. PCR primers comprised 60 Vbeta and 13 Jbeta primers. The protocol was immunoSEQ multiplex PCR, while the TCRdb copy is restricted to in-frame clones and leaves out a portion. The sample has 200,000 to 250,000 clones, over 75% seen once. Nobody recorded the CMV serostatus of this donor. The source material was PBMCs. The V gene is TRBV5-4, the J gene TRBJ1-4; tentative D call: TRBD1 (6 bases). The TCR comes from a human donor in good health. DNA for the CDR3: TGTGCCAGCAGCTTGGCACAGGGTGGGAATGAAAAACTGTTTTTT. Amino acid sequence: CASSLAQGGNEKLFF.